This is a list of T cell receptor beta chains from one sample in a study of neoadjuvant anti-PD-1 for oral cavity cancer. The method was immunoSEQ multiplex PCR; TCRdb's version includes in-frame clones alone and lacks a portion of them. The table includes roughly 13,000 clones, just over 65% detected once. The sample in question was PBMCs, obtained before nivolumab (anti-PD-1) treatment. These receptors came from a person aged 40 to 85 with oral cavity squamous cell carcinoma. CDR3s include the opening cysteine and the closing phenylalanine or tryptophan. A D gene is named only where the DNA matches it firmly. Where a row states a size, it is once, few, many or the class of an expanded clone; other rows omit it.

v_call	d_call	j_call	cdr3_length	clone_size	cdr3_nt	cdr3_aa
TRBV7-2	-	TRBJ2-7	14	-	TGTGCCAGCAGCTTAGATGGGGGGCCCTACGAGCAGTACTTC	CASSLDGGPYEQYF
TRBV11-1	-	TRBJ2-3	15	-	TGTGCCAGCAGCTTTAGGGAGTTGAGCACAGATACGCAGTATTTT	CASSFRELSTDTQYF
TRBV27	-	TRBJ1-2	14	-	TGTGCCAGCAGTTTAAACAGGGCCCTCTATGGCTACACCTTC	CASSLNRALYGYTF
TRBV11-2	-	TRBJ2-7	12	-	TGTGCCAGCAACTCTCAGGGTTACGAGCAGTACTTC	CASNSQGYEQYF
TRBV9	-	TRBJ2-2	16	-	TGTGCCAGCAGCCCTCAGGGGGGCCCGAACACCGGGGAGCTGTTTTTT	CASSPQGGPNTGELFF
TRBV11-2	-	TRBJ2-3	15	-	TGTGCCAGCAGCTTAGCCCGGGATGCCACAGATACGCAGTATTTT	CASSLARDATDTQYF
TRBV7-5	-	TRBJ2-7	17	-	TGTGCCAGAAGCTTCCCCGGACTAGCGGGACCATCCTACGAGCAGTACTTC	CARSFPGLAGPSYEQYF
TRBV5-4	-	TRBJ2-1	15	-	TGTGCCAGCAGCCCCGGGGACTTCTCCTACAATGAGCAGTTCTTC	CASSPGDFSYNEQFF
TRBV7-6	-	TRBJ2-7	13	-	TGTGCCAGCAGCTTATTGGAAGGGAATGAGCAGTACTTC	CASSLLEGNEQYF
TRBV27	TRBD1	TRBJ2-3	15	-	TGTGCCAGCAGTCGCTGGACAGGGAAAACAGATACGCAGTATTTT	CASSRWTGKTDTQYF
TRBV6-1	-	TRBJ2-7	13	-	TGTGCCAGCACCCGCGGGGTGGACTACGAGCAGTACTTC	CASTRGVDYEQYF
TRBV2	-	TRBJ1-2	15	-	TGTGCCAGCAGCGGCGTCCAAGGGATGGGCTATGGCTACACCTTC	CASSGVQGMGYGYTF
TRBV10-3	-	TRBJ1-6	13	-	TGTGCCATCAGTGACCCCGCGCAGCAACCCCTCCACTTT	CAISDPAQQPLHF
TRBV4-2	-	TRBJ1-5	16	once	TGTGCCAGCAGCCAAGAACAGGGTCGCGGCAATCAGCCCCAGCATTTT	CASSQEQGRGNQPQHF
TRBV6-5	-	TRBJ1-5	15	few	TGTGCCAGCAGTCCCAGGGGTCGGGGCAATCAGCCCCAGCATTTT	CASSPRGRGNQPQHF
TRBV2	TRBD1	TRBJ1-1	18	-	TGTGCCAGCAGTAAAGGGGTAAGAAGGACAGGGGGCAACACTGAAGCTTTCTTT	CASSKGVRRTGGNTEAFF
TRBV18	-	TRBJ1-1	17	-	TGTGCCAGCTCACCAGAACTACAGGCTTACCTTGAGACTGAAGCTTTCTTT	CASSPELQAYLETEAFF
TRBV7-6	-	TRBJ2-1	12	-	TGTGCCAGCAGCTTAGTCTACAATGAGCAGTTCTTC	CASSLVYNEQFF
TRBV2	-	TRBJ1-1	13	few	TGTGCCAGCAGCCTCCAGGGCAGCACTGAAGCTTTCTTT	CASSLQGSTEAFF
TRBV28	-	TRBJ1-6	11	-	TGTGCCAGCAGCGCCAATTCACCCCTCCACTTT	CASSANSPLHF
TRBV18	TRBD2	TRBJ2-4	19	-	TGTGCCAGCTCACCGGGCGGGAGGGCCACCCCTCTAGCCAAAAACATTCAGTACTTC	CASSPGGRATPLAKNIQYF
TRBV7-9	-	TRBJ2-7	15	-	TGTGCCAGCAGCTCTACCGAATGGGGGTCGTTCGAGCAGTACTTC	CASSSTEWGSFEQYF
TRBV28	TRBD1	TRBJ2-7	13	-	TGTGCCAGCATCGGACAGGGGGCCTACGAGCAGTACTTC	CASIGQGAYEQYF
TRBV13	-	TRBJ1-2	11	-	TGTGCCAGCAGCTTTAACTATGGCTACACCTTC	CASSFNYGYTF
TRBV28	-	TRBJ2-7	14	-	TGTGCCAGCAGTTTAGGACTGCGCGGCTACGAGCAGTACTTC	CASSLGLRGYEQYF
TRBV5-1	TRBD1	TRBJ1-2	14	-	TGCGCCAGCAGCTCCTCTGGACAGGAGGATGGCTACACCTTC	CASSSSGQEDGYTF
TRBV5-1	-	TRBJ2-7	12	-	TGCGCCAGCAGCTTGAATAGGTACGAGCAGTACTTC	CASSLNRYEQYF
TRBV5-6	-	TRBJ2-3	14	few	TGTGCCAGCACCATGACACGTAACACAGATACGCAGTATTTT	CASTMTRNTDTQYF
TRBV29-1	-	TRBJ1-1	13	-	TGCAGCGTTGATCGGCAGGGGTTGCCTGAAGCTTTCTTT	CSVDRQGLPEAFF
TRBV10-2	TRBD2	TRBJ2-1	17	-	TGCGCCAGCATCAATCTCACTCCGGGACTAGCGTACAATGAGCAGTTCTTC	CASINLTPGLAYNEQFF
TRBV18	-	TRBJ2-3	14	-	TGTGCCAGCTCACCTATTGGTGGCGCAGATACGCAGTATTTT	CASSPIGGADTQYF
TRBV6-5	-	TRBJ2-3	15	few	TGTGCCAGCAGGCCGGGACAACCCGGCACAGATACGCAGTATTTT	CASRPGQPGTDTQYF
TRBV4-1	TRBD2	TRBJ2-5	15	few	TGCGCCAGCAGTCATAATTTGCGGGGGACTGAGACCCAGTACTTC	CASSHNLRGTETQYF
TRBV5-1	TRBD2	TRBJ2-2	18	-	TGCGCCAGCAGCACACGGACTAGCGGGGGCCCAAACACCGGGGAGCTGTTTTTT	CASSTRTSGGPNTGELFF
TRBV5-1	-	TRBJ1-1	16	-	TGCGCCAGCAGCCGCCTGTCTTCAGGGGTAAACACTGAAGCTTTCTTT	CASSRLSSGVNTEAFF
TRBV14	TRBD1	TRBJ1-1	15	-	TGTGCCAGCAGCCAAGCAGGGGGTTCGAACACTGAAGCTTTCTTT	CASSQAGGSNTEAFF
TRBV5-8	-	TRBJ2-5	16	-	TGTGCCAGCAGCTTGAGAGGGGCCGTTAGTCAAGAGACCCAGTACTTC	CASSLRGAVSQETQYF
TRBV5-6	-	TRBJ1-3	12	-	TGTGCCAGCAGCTCCGGACGAAACACCATATATTTT	CASSSGRNTIYF
TRBV4-1	-	TRBJ1-1	14	-	TGCGCCAGCAGCCATATACAGGGATCTCCTGAAGCTTTCTTT	CASSHIQGSPEAFF
TRBV27	-	TRBJ2-4	13	-	TGTGCCAGCAGTTTAACGGCCCTTAACATTCAGTACTTC	CASSLTALNIQYF
TRBV7-9	-	TRBJ1-1	15	-	TGTGCCAGCAGCCCCCGTGGACAGTGGAACACTGAAGCTTTCTTT	CASSPRGQWNTEAFF
TRBV4-1	-	TRBJ1-6	17	-	TGCGCCAGCAGCCAAGACAGCCCGAGGGGCGGTAGTTCACCCCTCCACTTT	CASSQDSPRGGSSPLHF
TRBV5-1	-	TRBJ1-2	16	-	TGCGCCAGCAGCTCCCTGGTGGACCCGATATTTTTGGGCTACACCTTC	CASSSLVDPIFLGYTF
TRBV11-3	-	TRBJ1-1	13	-	TGTGCCAGCAGCCCTCGGAAGAACACTGAAGCTTTCTTT	CASSPRKNTEAFF
TRBV4-2	-	TRBJ1-2	15	-	TGTGCCAGCAGCTCGACTGGGGGGGGGCGCTATGGCTACACCTTC	CASSSTGGGRYGYTF
TRBV10-3	-	TRBJ1-5	13	-	TGTGCCATCAGACAGGGCCGCAATCAGCCCCAGCATTTT	CAIRQGRNQPQHF